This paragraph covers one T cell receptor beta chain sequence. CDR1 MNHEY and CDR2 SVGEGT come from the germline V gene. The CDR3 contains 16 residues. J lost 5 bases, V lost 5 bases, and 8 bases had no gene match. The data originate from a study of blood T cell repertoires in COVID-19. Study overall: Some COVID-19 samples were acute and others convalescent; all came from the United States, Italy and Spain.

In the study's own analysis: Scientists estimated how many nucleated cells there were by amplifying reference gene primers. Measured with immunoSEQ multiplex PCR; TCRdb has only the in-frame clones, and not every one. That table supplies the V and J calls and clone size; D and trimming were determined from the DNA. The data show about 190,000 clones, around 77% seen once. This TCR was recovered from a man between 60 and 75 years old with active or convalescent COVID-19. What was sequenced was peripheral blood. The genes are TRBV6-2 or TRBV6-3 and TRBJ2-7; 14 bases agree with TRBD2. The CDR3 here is CASSDTGLAGDNEQYF. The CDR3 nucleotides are TGTGCCAGCAGTGACACGGGACTAGCGGGAGACAACGAGCAGTACTTC.